The 12 T cell receptor beta chains below all came from one sample that was sequenced in a study of blood T cell repertoires in COVID-19. Sequencing was performed with immunoSEQ multiplex PCR; in TCRdb, only in-frame clones are kept and a portion is missing. This table has fewer than 300,000 clones, more than 85% appearing once. The sample was peripheral blood. The source of these receptors is a woman in her 30s with COVID-19, enrolled during active disease.

This rearrangement joins TRBV29-1 to TRBJ2-1, with TRBD2 as a possible D gene (6 bases). The CDR3 sequence is 14 residues long. Germline CDR1 is SQVTM and CDR2 is ANQGSEA. The V end lost 5 bases, the J end lost 7 bases, and 18 bases lay between the germline ends. The CDR3 sequence: CSVMTRRVGNEQFF. CDR3 DNA sequence: TGCAGCGTTATGACTAGGCGGGTCGGGAATGAGCAGTTCTTC.

V and J are TRBV7-3 and TRBJ1-5; D is possibly TRBD1 (5 bases). Trimming cost V 3 bases and J 0 bases, with 12 bases left between them. In germline, CDR1 is SGHTA, CDR2 FQGTGA. The length of the CDR3 is 16 residues. The CDR3 loop is CASSLTDPPSNQPQHF. The CDR3 region has the DNA TGTGCCAGCAGCTTGACAGATCCTCCTAGCAATCAGCCCCAGCATTTT.

The V and J genes are TRBV28 and TRBJ1-4; D gene uncertain. V dropped 2 bases and J dropped 7 bases, with 11 bases sitting between them. The CDR3 extends over 14 amino acids. Per the germline V gene, CDR1 is MDHEN and CDR2 is SYDVKM. In DNA, the CDR3 is TGTGCCAGCAGTTTACCCCCCCTTTCTGAAAAACTGTTTTTT. Translation gives CASSLPPLSEKLFF.

The J gene is TRBJ1-1, the V gene TRBV6-1; D possibly corresponds to TRBD1 (5 bases). Germline values: CDR1 MNHNS, CDR2 SASEGT. CDR3 length: 14 amino acids. Trimming took 0 bases from V and 6 from J, leaving 11 bases between them. The CDR3 loop is CASSEAPGYPEAFF. The CDR3 DNA is TGTGCCAGCAGTGAAGCACCAGGGTACCCTGAAGCTTTCTTT.

This rearrangement joins TRBV6-5 to TRBJ1-1; tentatively, D is TRBD1 (5 bases). V was cut by 7 bases and J by 3 bases, with 15 bases left in between. This CDR3 region has 14 residues. Germline lookup yields CDR1 MNHEY and CDR2 SVGAGI. This CDR3 is CASNKGVGYTEAFF. CDR3 in DNA: TGTGCCAGCAATAAAGGGGTTGGGTACACTGAAGCTTTCTTT.

The chain couples TRBV6-5 to TRBJ2-7; 9 bases fit TRBD2. The CDR3 extends over 14 amino acids. Trimming took 8 bases from V and 2 from J; bases not matched to a gene: 7. The germline V gene has CDR1 MNHEY and CDR2 SVGAGI. The DNA for the CDR3 is TGTGCCAGCCCTTCTAGCGGGGCTGCCTACGAGCAGTACTTC. It specifies CASPSSGAAYEQYF.

The CDR3, as DNA: TGCGCCAGCAGCTACGGGACAGGGGCAATCAATGAGCAGTTCTTC. Translating it yields CASSYGTGAINEQFF. V gene TRBV5-1 combines with J gene TRBJ2-1; TRBD1 aligns across 10 bases. Germline V lookup: CDR1 SGHRS, CDR2 YFSETQ. The CDR3 has 15 residues. The junction had 6 bases not matched to a gene; V was cut back by 3 bases and J by 6 bases.

The chain carries TRBV19 and TRBJ1-2; TRBD1 matches at 7 bases. The CDR3 is 15 amino acids. The germline gives CDR1 LNHDA, CDR2 SQIVND (reference sequence). Losses at the gene ends were 5 bases for V and 5 bases for J; bases not matched to a gene: 11. DNA of the CDR3: TGTGCCAGTAGTGAACAGGGGAAGGGGGAGTATGGCTACACCTTC. Amino acid sequence: CASSEQGKGEYGYTF.

This clone appeared once. The CDR3 protein is CASSPGGYEQYF. Written as DNA, the CDR3 is TGCGCCAGCAGCCCCGGAGGCTACGAGCAGTACTTC. This rearrangement joins TRBV5-1 to TRBJ2-7, with D possibly TRBD2 on 5 matching bases. The germline V and J ends were trimmed by 4 bases and 3 bases, with 8 bases remaining between them. CDR1 is SGHRS, CDR2 YFSETQ, per germline. There are 12 residues in the CDR3.

This chain joins TRBV7-2 and TRBJ1-4; a possible D gene is TRBD1 (5 bases). The CDR3 has 15 amino acids. The germline V gene encodes CDR1 SGHTA and CDR2 FQGNSA. Trimming pared 1 base from V and 1 base from J, leaving 7 bases between. CDR3: CASSLGGRTNEKLFF. The CDR3 DNA sequence: TGTGCCAGCAGCTTAGGGGGCAGAACTAATGAAAAACTGTTTTTT.

The CDR3 region is CASTRGQGVNQPQHF. DNA for the CDR3: TGTGCCAGCACTAGGGGACAGGGGGTCAATCAGCCCCAGCATTTT. The chain carries TRBV28 and TRBJ1-5, with TRBD1 matching over 11 bases. This CDR3 comprises 15 residues. Trimming removed 7 bases from V and 3 bases from J; junction bases left unmatched: 5. Germline V gene sequence: CDR1 MDHEN, CDR2 SYDVKM.

In its sample, this clone was seen once. The chain combines TRBV5-5 with TRBJ1-6, with TRBD1 identical over 12 bases. The CDR3 totals 17 residues. The germline CDR1 and CDR2 sequences are SGHKS and YYEKEE (reference sequence). J was trimmed by 6 bases and V by 5 bases; bases with no gene match: 9. The DNA of the CDR3 is TGTGCCAGCAGGGGACCGGGACAGGGGGCATCTAATTCACCCCTCCACTTT. This codes for CASRGPGQGASNSPLHF.